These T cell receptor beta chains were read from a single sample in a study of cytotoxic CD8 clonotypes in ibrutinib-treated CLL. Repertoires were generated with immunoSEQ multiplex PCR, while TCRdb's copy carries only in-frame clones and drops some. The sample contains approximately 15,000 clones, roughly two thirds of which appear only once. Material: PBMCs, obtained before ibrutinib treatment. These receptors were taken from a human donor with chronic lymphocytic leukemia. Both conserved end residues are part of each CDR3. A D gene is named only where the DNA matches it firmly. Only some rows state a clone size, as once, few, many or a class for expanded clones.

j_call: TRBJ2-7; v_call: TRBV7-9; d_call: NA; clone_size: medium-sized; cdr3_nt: TGTGCCAGCAGCGGACCGGTCGCGGGCACCTACGAGCAGTACTTC; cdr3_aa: CASSGPVAGTYEQYF
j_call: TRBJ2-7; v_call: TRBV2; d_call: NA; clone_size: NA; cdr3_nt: TGTGCCGGTTCGGGACTCGAGCTCTACGAGCAGTACTTC; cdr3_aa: CAGSGLELYEQYF
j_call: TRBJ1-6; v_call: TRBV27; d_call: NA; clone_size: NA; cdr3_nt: TGTGCCAGCAGTCGGGATCTACTTAGCTCCTATAATTCACCCCTCCACTTT; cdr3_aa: CASSRDLLSSYNSPLHF
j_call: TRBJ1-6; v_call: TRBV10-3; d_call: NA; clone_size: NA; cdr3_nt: TGTGCCATCAGTGTGGGGGGGAATTCACCCCTCCACTTT; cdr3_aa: CAISVGGNSPLHF
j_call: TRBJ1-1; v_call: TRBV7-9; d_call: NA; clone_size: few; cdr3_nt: TGTGCCAGCAGCTTAGCCAGGGAGGTAACTGAAGCTTTCTTT; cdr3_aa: CASSLAREVTEAFF
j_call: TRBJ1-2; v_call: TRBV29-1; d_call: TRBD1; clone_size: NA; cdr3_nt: TGCAGCGTTGGACAGGGGGCCAAAGGCTACACCTTC; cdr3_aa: CSVGQGAKGYTF
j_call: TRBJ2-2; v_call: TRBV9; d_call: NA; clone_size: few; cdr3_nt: TGTGCCAGCAGTTCGACAGAATTGGGGAGCCCCGGGGAGCTGTTTTTT; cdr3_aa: CASSSTELGSPGELFF
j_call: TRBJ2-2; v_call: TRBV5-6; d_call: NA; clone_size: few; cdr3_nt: TGTGCCAGCAGCTTAGGCGCAGCGGGCTTCACCGGGGAGCTGTTTTTT; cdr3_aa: CASSLGAAGFTGELFF
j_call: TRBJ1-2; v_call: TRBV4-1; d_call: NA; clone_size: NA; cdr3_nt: TGCGCCAGCAGCCGGACGGGGGGCGATAACTATGGCTACACCTTC; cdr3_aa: CASSRTGGDNYGYTF
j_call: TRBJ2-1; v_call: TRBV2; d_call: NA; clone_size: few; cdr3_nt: TGTGCCAGCAGTGAATCGGACAGGCAGTTCTTC; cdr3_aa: CASSESDRQFF
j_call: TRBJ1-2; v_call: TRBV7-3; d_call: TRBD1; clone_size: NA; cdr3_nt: TGTGCCAGCAGTGAAACCCGGGACAGAGACTATGGCTACACCTTC; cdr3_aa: CASSETRDRDYGYTF
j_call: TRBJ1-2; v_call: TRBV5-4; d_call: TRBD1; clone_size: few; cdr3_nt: TGTGCCAGCAGCGGGGGCGGGACAGGTTCTGTTTACTATGGCTACACCTTC; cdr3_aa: CASSGGGTGSVYYGYTF
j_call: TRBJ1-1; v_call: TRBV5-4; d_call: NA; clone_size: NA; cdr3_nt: TGTGCCAGCAGCTTGCGGGGGGACACTGAAGCTTTCTTT; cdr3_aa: CASSLRGDTEAFF
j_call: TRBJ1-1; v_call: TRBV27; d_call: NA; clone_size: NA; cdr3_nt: TGTGCCAGCAGGGCGAGCCCAGACCGGATGAACACTGAAGCTTTCTTT; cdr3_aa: CASRASPDRMNTEAFF
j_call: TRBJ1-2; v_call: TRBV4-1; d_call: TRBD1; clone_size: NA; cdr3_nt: TGCGCCAGCAGCCGGGGGCAGACAGGGGAGTATGGCTACACCTTC; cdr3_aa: CASSRGQTGEYGYTF
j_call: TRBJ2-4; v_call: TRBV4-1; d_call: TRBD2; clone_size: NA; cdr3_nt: TGCGCCAGCAGCCAAGACGGGACTAGCGGGGTTGGGGACATTCAGTACTTC; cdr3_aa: CASSQDGTSGVGDIQYF
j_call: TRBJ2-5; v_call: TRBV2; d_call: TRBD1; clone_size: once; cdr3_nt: TGTGCCAGCAGTGAGACAGGGACGAAAGAGACCCAGTACTTC; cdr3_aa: CASSETGTKETQYF
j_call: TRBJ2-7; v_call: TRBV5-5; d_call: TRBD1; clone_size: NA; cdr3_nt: TGTGCCAGCAGCTTGTTACAGGGGTTCTTTGAGCAGTACTTC; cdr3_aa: CASSLLQGFFEQYF
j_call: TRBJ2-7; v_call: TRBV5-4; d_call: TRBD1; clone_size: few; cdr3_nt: TGTGCCAGCACCTCTGGGGACAGAGCCTACGAGCAGTACTTC; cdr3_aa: CASTSGDRAYEQYF
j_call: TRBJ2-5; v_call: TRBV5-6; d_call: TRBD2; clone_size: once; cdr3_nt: TGTGCCAACAGCCCTAGACTAGCGGGGGGACAAGAGACCCAGTACTTC; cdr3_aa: CANSPRLAGGQETQYF
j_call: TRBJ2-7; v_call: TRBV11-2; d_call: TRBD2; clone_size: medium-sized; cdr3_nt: TGTGCCAGCAGCCAACAGGTCATAGCGGGGACCTACGAGCAGTACTTC; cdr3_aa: CASSQQVIAGTYEQYF
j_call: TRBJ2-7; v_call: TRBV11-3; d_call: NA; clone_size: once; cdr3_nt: TGTGCCAGCAGCTACCCAGTCCGGGGGCTTCGGGACGAGCAGTACTTC; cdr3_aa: CASSYPVRGLRDEQYF
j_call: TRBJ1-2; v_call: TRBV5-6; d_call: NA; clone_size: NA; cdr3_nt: TGTGCCAGCAGCCAACAAGATGGACGGCGGGCTAATGGCTACACCTTC; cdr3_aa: CASSQQDGRRANGYTF
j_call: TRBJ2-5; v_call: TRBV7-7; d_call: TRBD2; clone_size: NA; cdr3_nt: TGTGCTAGCAGCCCGAGACGTACTAGCGGGGCGGCAGAGACCCAGTACTTC; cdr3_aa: CASSPRRTSGAAETQYF
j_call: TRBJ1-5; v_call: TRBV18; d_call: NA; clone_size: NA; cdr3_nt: TGTGCCAGCTCACCAAATGCAGCGGGGATGAATCAGCCCCAGCATTTT; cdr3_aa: CASSPNAAGMNQPQHF
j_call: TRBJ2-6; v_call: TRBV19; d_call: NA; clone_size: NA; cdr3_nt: TGTGCCAGCTTAGGACGGGGCTCTGGGGCCAACGTCCTGACTTTC; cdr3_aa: CASLGRGSGANVLTF
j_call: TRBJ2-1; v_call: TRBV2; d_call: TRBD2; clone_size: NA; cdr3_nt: TGTGCCAGCAGTGGGGGGAGCGGGGGATTGGATGAGCAGTTCTTC; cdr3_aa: CASSGGSGGLDEQFF
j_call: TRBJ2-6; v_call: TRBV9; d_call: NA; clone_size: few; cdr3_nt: TGTGCCAGCAGCGTTCAAGGTGGGGCCAACGTCCTGACTTTC; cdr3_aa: CASSVQGGANVLTF
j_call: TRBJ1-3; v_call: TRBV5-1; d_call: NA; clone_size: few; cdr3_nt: TGCGCCAGTGCGCAGGAGGGTGGAAACACCATATATTTT; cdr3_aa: CASAQEGGNTIYF
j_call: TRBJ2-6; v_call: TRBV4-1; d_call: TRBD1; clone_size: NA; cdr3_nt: TGCGCCAGCAGCCAGTTCTCACCGGGACAGGGGGCTTACGGGGCCAACGTCCTGACTTTC; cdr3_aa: CASSQFSPGQGAYGANVLTF
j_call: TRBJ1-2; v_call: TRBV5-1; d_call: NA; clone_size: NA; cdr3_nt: TGCGCCAGCAGCTTAGCAGGGGACTATGGCTACACCTTC; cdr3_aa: CASSLAGDYGYTF